The rows below give T cell receptor beta chains drawn from one sample of a study of blood T cell repertoires in COVID-19. Here immunoSEQ multiplex PCR was the method, and the copy in TCRdb shows in-frame clones only, minus some. The table shows approximately 150,000 clones, with about 87% occurring only once. Sequencing was carried out using peripheral blood. These receptors were taken from a man aged 45-60 years who had recovered from COVID-19. Each CDR3 is given with its conserved first and last residue. D genes are given only for firm matches. Some rows have no size entry. The others give once, few or many, or a class for an expanded clone.

v_call,d_call,j_call,clone_size,cdr3_nt,cdr3_aa
TRBV23-1,TRBD2,TRBJ2-3,-,TGCGCCAGCACCCTTAGCGGGAACCCCCGAAGCACAGATACGCAGTATTTT,CASTLSGNPRSTDTQYF
TRBV6-5,TRBD2,TRBJ2-5,-,TGTGCCAGCACCTTACTAGCGGGGGGGGAGACCCAGTACTTC,CASTLLAGGETQYF
TRBV5-1,-,TRBJ2-5,-,TGCGCCAGCAGCTTGGCAGGTCCAGGGGGGGAGACCCAGTACTTC,CASSLAGPGGETQYF
TRBV4-3,TRBD1,TRBJ1-3,few,TGCGCCAGCAGCTTTGACAGGGTGGCTGGAAACACCATATATTTT,CASSFDRVAGNTIYF
TRBV5-1,TRBD2,TRBJ2-7,-,TGCGCCAGCAGCCCAGATGGGAGGGCCACCTACGAGCAGTACTTC,CASSPDGRATYEQYF
TRBV3-1/TRBV3-2,-,TRBJ1-5,-,TGTGCCAGCAGCCAAGATGTTAACAATCAGCCCCAGCATTTT,CASSQDVNNQPQHF
TRBV10-3,TRBD1,TRBJ2-2,-,TGTGCCATCAGTGGAAACAGGGGAACCGGGGAGCTGTTTTTT,CAISGNRGTGELFF
TRBV5-1,-,TRBJ2-6,-,TGCGCCAGCGGCGCGGACTCTGGGGCCAACGTCCTGACTTTC,CASGADSGANVLTF
TRBV7-2,TRBD1,TRBJ2-4,-,TGTGCCAGCAGCTTAAGGGCAGGGGGTAGTTGGGACATTCAGTACTTC,CASSLRAGGSWDIQYF
TRBV7-3,TRBD1,TRBJ2-1,-,TGTGCCAGCAGCTTACAAATACCGGGACAGGGTCCCTCGGTTGAGCAGTTCTTC,CASSLQIPGQGPSVEQFF
TRBV19,TRBD2,TRBJ2-1,-,TGTGCCAGTAATGGCGAGCGGGGGCTCTACAATGAGCAGTTCTTC,CASNGERGLYNEQFF
TRBV20-1,TRBD1,TRBJ2-7,-,TGCAGTGCTAGTAGTTCCGGACAGGGGACCTACGAGCAGTACTTC,CSASSSGQGTYEQYF
TRBV4-2,TRBD1,TRBJ1-4,-,TGTGCCAGCAGCCAGGATATAGACAGGGGGTACGGAGAAAAACTGTTTTTT,CASSQDIDRGYGEKLFF
TRBV28,-,TRBJ2-3,-,TGTGCCAGCAGTTACAGAGATACGCAGTATTTT,CASSYRDTQYF
TRBV6-2/TRBV6-3,-,TRBJ2-5,-,TGTGCCAGCAGTTACTCCCCGGACATAGGGTACCAAGAGACCCAGTACTTC,CASSYSPDIGYQETQYF
TRBV11-2,TRBD1,TRBJ2-1,-,TGTGCCAGCAGCCCACAGGGGGCGTTCAACAATGAGCAGTTCTTC,CASSPQGAFNNEQFF
TRBV19,-,TRBJ2-2,-,TGTGCCAGTAGTATGGGCAGGGGGGATAGGGCCGGGGAGCTGTTTTTT,CASSMGRGDRAGELFF
TRBV2,-,TRBJ1-1,-,TGTGCCAGCAGTCAAGGACAAACGCGGGCTGAAGCTTTCTTT,CASSQGQTRAEAFF
TRBV4-3,TRBD1,TRBJ1-4,-,TGCGCCAGCAGCCAAGATACAGGGGAGGCTAATGAAAAACTGTTTTTT,CASSQDTGEANEKLFF
TRBV5-1,-,TRBJ2-3,-,TGCGCCAGCAGCACCACCGGGAACACAGATACGCAGTATTTT,CASSTTGNTDTQYF
TRBV4-3,-,TRBJ2-1,many,TGCGCCAGCAGCCAAGCCCCCGCGGGCGGGGGCTCGGATGAGCAGTTCTTC,CASSQAPAGGGSDEQFF
TRBV10-2,TRBD1,TRBJ1-2,-,TGCGCCAGCAAGGGACAGGTGGGCTATGGCTACACCTTC,CASKGQVGYGYTF
TRBV25-1,-,TRBJ2-3,once,TGTGCCAGCAGTGGAACCCAGGTTACAGATACGCAGTATTTT,CASSGTQVTDTQYF
TRBV7-2,-,TRBJ2-7,once,TGTGCCAGCAGCCCGACTACCTACGAGCAGTACTTC,CASSPTTYEQYF
TRBV6-1,TRBD2,TRBJ2-2,-,TGTGCCAGCAGTGAGACTAGCGGGAACACCGGGGAGCTGTTTTTT,CASSETSGNTGELFF
TRBV11-2,TRBD2,TRBJ2-3,-,TGTGCCAGCAGCTACGGACTAGCGGGGGGAACAGATACGCAGTATTTT,CASSYGLAGGTDTQYF
TRBV29-1,TRBD1,TRBJ2-7,-,TGCAGCGTTGTGGACAGGGTGTTCCCCTACGAGCAGTACTTC,CSVVDRVFPYEQYF
TRBV25-1,-,TRBJ2-2,-,TGTGCCAGCAGTGAATATGGTAGTAACACCGGGGAGCTGTTTTTT,CASSEYGSNTGELFF
TRBV5-5,-,TRBJ1-4,-,TGTGCCAGCACACCCTATTATGCAACTAATGAAAAACTGTTTTTT,CASTPYYATNEKLFF
TRBV6-5,-,TRBJ1-4,once,TGTGCCAGCAGTTACTCTTGGACAGCAACTAATGAAAAACTGTTTTTT,CASSYSWTATNEKLFF
TRBV7-8,-,TRBJ2-7,-,TGTGCCAGCAGCTTAGTATGGGCGACCTACGAGCAGTACTTC,CASSLVWATYEQYF
TRBV7-2,TRBD2,TRBJ2-1,-,TGTGCCAGCAAGCGGGGGCCCGCCTACAATGAGCAGTTCTTC,CASKRGPAYNEQFF
TRBV30,TRBD1,TRBJ2-7,once,TGTGCCTGGAGGGAAACAGGGGTTACCTACGAGCAGTACTTC,CAWRETGVTYEQYF
TRBV7-9,-,TRBJ1-2,-,TGTGCCAGCAGCCCAGGGACACCCCCAGCTAACTATGGCTACACCTTC,CASSPGTPPANYGYTF
TRBV2,TRBD1,TRBJ1-2,-,TGTGCCAGCAGGGACCCGGGACAGATTTATGGCTACACCTTC,CASRDPGQIYGYTF
TRBV6-2/TRBV6-3,TRBD2,TRBJ2-2,-,TGTGCCAGCAGCGGAACGGTCACTAGCGGGGGGATTAACACCGGGGAGCTGTTTTTT,CASSGTVTSGGINTGELFF
TRBV5-4,TRBD2,TRBJ2-2,-,TGTGCCAGCGGGGGACTTACTAGCGGGGGGAACACCGGGGAGCTGTTTTTT,CASGGLTSGGNTGELFF